Detailed here is one TCR beta chain. This record comes from a study of early T cells in non-severe SARS-CoV-2 infection. A single record per CDR3 protein comes from TCRdb applying MiXCR to the 5' RACE reads. The top ten clones hold around 23% of a sample with tens of thousands of distinct CDR3 sequences, 4.5% to 6% of them seen once. The V and J ends lost 4 bases and 7 bases respectively, with 8 bases between them. The length of the CDR3 is 12 residues. Per germline, CDR1 SEHNR and CDR2 FQNEAQ (reference sequence). This TCR was sampled from an adult who was a healthcare worker with PCR-confirmed SARS-CoV-2 infection or an uninfected control (not recorded which). The rearrangement joins TRBV7-9 to TRBJ2-1, with D tentatively TRBD1 (6 bases). Sequencing was done on a sample of whole blood. CDR3 sequence: CASSSGTNEQFF. CDR3 coding DNA: TGTGCCAGCAGCTCCGGGACAAATGAGCAGTTCTTC. The full variable domain, with the rest looked up from reference TRBV7-9 and TRBJ2-1, is DTGVSQNPRHKITKRGQNVTFRCDPISEHNRLYWYRQTLGQGPEFLTYFQNEAQLEKSRLLSDRFSAERPKGSFSTLEIQRTEQGDSAMYLCASSSGTNEQFFGPGTRLTVL.